Listed here are 27 T cell receptor beta chains from one sample, sequenced in a study of lymphopenia after photon versus proton radiotherapy. Here immunoSEQ multiplex PCR was the method, and the copy in TCRdb shows in-frame clones only, minus some. The data show around 18,000 clones, roughly 82% seen once. The sequencing here drew on peripheral blood, taken from a patient treated with proton-based radiotherapy. The source of these receptors is a man aged 65 to 79 with pancreatic cancer.

This sequence joins TRBV10-3 and TRBJ2-1, with 12 nucleotides matching TRBD2. The CDR3 is 16 residues long. V shed 3 bases, J shed 7 bases, and the junction held 7 bases outside the gene matches. Germline CDR1 and CDR2: ENHRY and SYGVKD. The CDR3: CAISEASGRAVNEQFF. Written as DNA, the CDR3 is TGTGCCATCAGTGAAGCTAGCGGGAGGGCCGTAAATGAGCAGTTCTTC.

This chain connects TRBV7-2 to TRBJ1-1; D may be TRBD1 (5 bases). The CDR3 totals 11 residues. Per the germline V gene, CDR1 is SGHTA and CDR2 is FQGNSA. V gave up 6 bases and J gave up 10 bases, with 12 bases separating them. Written as DNA, the CDR3 is TGTGCCAGCAGAGGGGCTTTGGGAGCTTTCTTT. This translates into CASRGALGAFF.

The J gene is TRBJ2-5, the V gene TRBV11-2; a weak D match, TRBD1 (6 bases). The germline V gene has CDR1 SGHAT and CDR2 FQNNGV. V gave up 3 bases and J gave up 1 base, with 12 bases separating them. This CDR3 region has 15 residues. CDR3 loop: CASSFRTARQETQYF. CDR3 bases: TGTGCCAGCAGCTTTAGGACAGCCCGCCAAGAGACCCAGTACTTC.

This chain connects TRBV10-2 to TRBJ1-3; no firm D call. The CDR3 length is 15 residues. In germline, CDR1 is WSHSY, CDR2 SAAADI. V lost 3 bases to trimming and J lost 0 bases, with 9 bases between them. CDR3 in DNA: TGCGCCAGCAGTGATCGGGTCCGCTCTGGAAACACCATATATTTT. Encoded protein: CASSDRVRSGNTIYF.

This clone was picked up a small number of times. V is TRBV5-1 and J is TRBJ1-2; tentative D call: TRBD1 (6 bases). The length of the CDR3 is 15 residues. V was cut by 0 bases and J by 6 bases, with 15 bases left in between. CDR1 is SGHRS, CDR2 YFSETQ, per germline. CDR3 sequence reads: CASSLAGGPTDGYTF. CDR3 DNA sequence: TGCGCCAGCAGCTTGGCTGGGGGCCCCACGGATGGCTACACCTTC.

The gene calls are TRBV7-2 and TRBJ2-1, with 10 nucleotides matching TRBD2. CDR3 length: 15 residues. V was clipped by 5 bases and J by 6 bases; unmatched bases: 7. The germline V gene has CDR1 SGHTA and CDR2 FQGNSA. In nucleotides, the CDR3 is TGTGCCAGCAGCCCCAGCGGGGGGGCCAGCAATGAGCAGTTCTTC. Translation: CASSPSGGASNEQFF.

The chain joins TRBV7-2 to TRBJ2-1, with TRBD2 matching over 9 bases. J lost 6 bases, V lost 1 base, and 13 bases had no gene match. The CDR3 consists of 18 residues. The germline V gene encodes CDR1 SGHTA and CDR2 FQGNSA. This chain's CDR3 is CASSLGGSSGVLSNEQFF. CDR3 DNA sequence: TGTGCCAGCAGCTTAGGAGGGTCTAGCGGGGTCTTGAGCAATGAGCAGTTCTTC.

The CDR3 region is CASSLTIALNTEAFF. CDR3 bases: TGTGCCAGCAGCTTAACGATTGCGCTGAACACTGAAGCTTTCTTT. This chain uses TRBV11-2 with TRBJ1-1; D gene ambiguous. The CDR3 is 15 amino acids. In germline, CDR1 is SGHAT, CDR2 FQNNGV. V lost 2 bases and J 0 bases, leaving 10 bases between the germline ends.

The chain employs TRBV30 and TRBJ1-5, with 9 nucleotides matching TRBD1. V lost 5 bases and J lost 6; bases outside the gene matches: 5. Germline V gives CDR1 GTSNPN, CDR2 SVGIG (reference sequence). The CDR3 has 13 residues. Written as DNA, the CDR3 is TGTGCCTGGGGGACAGGGCGGACTCAGCCCCAGCATTTT. It codes for CAWGTGRTQPQHF.

The CDR3 here is CATSSTPGRGSPLHF. CDR3 in DNA: TGTGCCACCAGCAGTACACCGGGACGGGGTTCACCCCTCCACTTT. The chain couples TRBV15 to TRBJ1-6, with a tentative D call TRBD1 (5 bases). The CDR3 is made up of 15 amino acids. Germline assignment: CDR1 LNHNV and CDR2 YYDKDF (reference sequence). The ends were cut back, 3 bases at V and 9 bases at J, with 15 bases in the middle. Complete variable domain (other parts from reference TRBV15 and TRBJ1-6): DAMVIQNPRYQVTQFGKPVTLSCSQTLNHNVMYWYQQKSSQAPKLLFHYYDKDFNNEADTPDNFQSRRPNTSFCFLDIRSPGLGDTAMYLCATSSTPGRGSPLHFGNGTRLTVT.

This clone was counted only a few times. This chain links TRBV5-1 with TRBJ2-2, with TRBD2 as a possible D gene (5 bases). V dropped 0 bases and J dropped 4 bases, with 7 bases sitting between them. This CDR3 has 14 residues. The germline CDR1 and CDR2 sequences are SGHRS and YFSETQ. As DNA, the CDR3 is TGCGCCAGCAGCTTGGAGGGAGTCACCGGGGAGCTGTTTTTT. Translated: CASSLEGVTGELFF.

V usage is TRBV7-9 and J usage is TRBJ2-1; TRBD2 agrees at 15 bases. The V segment lost 5 bases and the J segment 6 bases; nucleotides outside the gene matches: 2. CDR1 and CDR2 from the germline V gene are SEHNR and FQNEAQ (reference sequence). The CDR3 extends over 15 amino acids. The CDR3 coding sequence is TGTGCCAGCAGCCAGGGACTAGCGGGGGGCAATGAGCAGTTCTTC. Its translation is CASSQGLAGGNEQFF.

In this sample, this clone turned up a few times. This rearrangement joins TRBV6-5 to TRBJ2-7; D gene uncertain. The V and J ends lost 5 bases and 3 bases respectively, with 17 bases between them. The V gene's germline CDR1 is MNHEY and CDR2 SVGAGI. The CDR3 runs 15 residues. CDR3 nucleotide sequence: TGTGCCAGCAGTCCGGCCGTGTCGAAGCACTACGAGCAGTACTTC. This gives the protein CASSPAVSKHYEQYF.

The CDR3 sequence: CASRTGTGVYEQYF. Here the CDR3 DNA reads TGTGCCAGCAGGACCGGGACAGGAGTTTACGAGCAGTACTTC. The V call is TRBV6-1, the J call TRBJ2-7, with 8 positions matching TRBD1. CDR3 size: 14 residues. Germline assignment: CDR1 MNHNS and CDR2 SASEGT. Trimming cost V 6 bases and J 4 bases; bases outside gene matches: 8.

This chain links TRBV7-3 with TRBJ1-1; D is unresolved. The germline V and J ends were trimmed by 5 bases and 1 base, with 11 bases remaining between them. This CDR3 spans 14 amino acids. Germline loops: CDR1 SGHTA, CDR2 FQGTGA. In DNA, the CDR3 is TGTGCCAGCAGCCCCGGCGCCGGGAACACTGAAGCTTTCTTT. It codes for CASSPGAGNTEAFF.

The V and J genes are TRBV18 and TRBJ1-2; 8 nucleotides agree with TRBD1. The germline V gene encodes CDR1 KGHSH and CDR2 LQKENI. V dropped 6 bases and J dropped 4; count of bases not matched to a gene: 4. CDR3 length: 13 residues. CDR3 sequence (DNA): TGTGCCAGCTCGGGGACAGGCCGCTATGGCTACACCTTC. Its translation is CASSGTGRYGYTF.

V is TRBV6-1 and J is TRBJ2-1; 8 bases are a match to TRBD2. V lost 5 bases and J lost 5; bases outside the gene matches: 5. Germline assignment: CDR1 MNHNS and CDR2 SASEGT. The CDR3 has 14 residues. CDR3 in amino acids: CASSLRGGHNEQFF. CDR3 bases: TGTGCCAGCAGTCTTCGGGGGGGTCACAATGAGCAGTTCTTC.

The chain recombines TRBV18 with TRBJ2-5; D is possibly TRBD1 (5 bases). V was cut by 3 bases and J by 0 bases, with 17 bases left in between. The V gene's germline CDR1 is KGHSH and CDR2 LQKENI. The length of the CDR3 is 17 residues. The CDR3 DNA reads as TGTGCCAGCTCACCCCTAGACAGTCTCCCCCACCAAGAGACCCAGTACTTC. Translation: CASSPLDSLPHQETQYF.

The chain recombines TRBV14 with TRBJ2-5; no firm D call. The CDR3 sequence is 13 residues long. Germline CDR1 and CDR2: SGHDN and FVKESK. V was cut by 2 bases and J by 2 bases, with 6 bases left in between. CDR3: CASSQQNQETQYF. The CDR3 DNA sequence: TGTGCCAGCAGCCAACAAAATCAAGAGACCCAGTACTTC. Full variable domain (outside the CDR3, taken from reference TRBV14 and TRBJ2-5): EAGVTQFPSHSVIEKGQTVTLRCDPISGHDNLYWYRRVMGKEIKFLLHFVKESKQDESGMPNNRFLAERTGGTYSTLKVQPAELEDSGVYFCASSQQNQETQYFGPGTRLLVL.

The chain links TRBV5-4 to TRBJ2-1; the match to TRBD2 covers 7 bases. Per the germline V gene, CDR1 is SGHNT and CDR2 is YYREEE (reference sequence). With 7 bases clipped from V and 4 bases from J, the junction kept 14 bases outside the gene matches. The CDR3 extends over 16 amino acids. The CDR3 region has the DNA TGTGCCAGCCTACCATACGGCGGGAGCCTTTACAATGAGCAGTTCTTC. Translating gives CASLPYGGSLYNEQFF.

The chain couples TRBV5-5 to TRBJ2-5; 12 nucleotides align to TRBD2. The length of the CDR3 is 15 residues. V shed 4 bases, J shed 5 bases, and the junction held 6 bases outside the gene matches. Germline V CDR1 and CDR2: SGHKS, YYEKEE (reference sequence). The CDR3 DNA reads TGTGCCAGCAGCGTAACTAGCGGGGGGAAGGAGACCCAGTACTTC. Its translation: CASSVTSGGKETQYF.

The chain couples TRBV9 to TRBJ2-7; D not resolved. The V gene's germline CDR1 is SGDLS and CDR2 YYNGEE. Trimming left V 0 bases short and J 0 bases short, with 13 bases between. The CDR3 has 16 amino acids. The CDR3 DNA reads as TGTGCCAGCAGCGTAGGCCTGACCGAAGGCTCCTACGAGCAGTACTTC. It yields the protein CASSVGLTEGSYEQYF.

V gene TRBV29-1 combines with J gene TRBJ2-3; possibly TRBD2 for D (6 bases). The V gene's germline CDR1 is SQVTM and CDR2 ANQGSEA. V was pared by 7 bases and J by 1 base, with 12 bases between. The CDR3 has 13 amino acids. CDR3: CSARGGGTDTQYF. DNA of the CDR3: TGCAGCGCCCGCGGAGGGGGCACAGATACGCAGTATTTT.

The rearrangement joins TRBV9 to TRBJ2-2, with 8 bases fitting TRBD1. The length of the CDR3 is 16 residues. Unmatched junction bases numbered 11, after V lost 4 bases and J lost 6 bases. Germline-derived CDR1 and CDR2 are SGDLS and YYNGEE. The CDR3 protein is CASSLRTGFNAGELFF. CDR3 coding DNA: TGTGCCAGCAGCCTTCGGACAGGGTTTAACGCCGGGGAGCTGTTTTTT. Full variable domain (remainder filled in from reference TRBV9 and TRBJ2-2): DSGVTQTPKHLITATGQRVTLRCSPRSGDLSVYWYQQSLDQGLQFLIQYYNGEERAKGNILERFSAQQFPDLHSELNLSSLELGDSALYFCASSLRTGFNAGELFFGEGSRLTVL.

The V and J genes are TRBV30 and TRBJ1-1; D is unresolved. Looked up from germline, CDR1 is GTSNPN and CDR2 is SVGIG (reference sequence). The CDR3 has 12 amino acids. V dropped 2 bases and J dropped 1 base, with 5 bases sitting between them. The CDR3 loop reads CAWSFQNTEAFF. CDR3 DNA sequence: TGTGCCTGGAGTTTTCAGAACACTGAAGCTTTCTTT.

The chain recombines TRBV19 with TRBJ2-7; TRBD1 aligns across 10 bases. Trimming removed 3 bases from V and 5 bases from J; junction bases left unmatched: 4. This CDR3 spans 14 amino acids. Looked up from germline, CDR1 is LNHDA and CDR2 is SQIVND (reference sequence). The CDR3 nucleotides are TGTGCCAGTAGTATCGACAGGGGGCTCGACGAGCAGTACTTC. Protein product: CASSIDRGLDEQYF.

In the case of this clone: Other DNA sequences in this specimen translate into the identical CDR3. J is TRBJ2-1 and V is TRBV7-6, with TRBD2 matching 12 bases. Trimming cost V 5 bases and J 7 bases; bases outside gene matches: 6. The V gene's germline CDR1 is SGHVS and CDR2 FNYEAQ. The CDR3 runs to 15 residues. Written as DNA, the CDR3 is TGTGCCAGCAGCCTAGGACTAGCGGGAAATAATGAGCAGTTCTTC. It translates to CASSLGLAGNNEQFF.